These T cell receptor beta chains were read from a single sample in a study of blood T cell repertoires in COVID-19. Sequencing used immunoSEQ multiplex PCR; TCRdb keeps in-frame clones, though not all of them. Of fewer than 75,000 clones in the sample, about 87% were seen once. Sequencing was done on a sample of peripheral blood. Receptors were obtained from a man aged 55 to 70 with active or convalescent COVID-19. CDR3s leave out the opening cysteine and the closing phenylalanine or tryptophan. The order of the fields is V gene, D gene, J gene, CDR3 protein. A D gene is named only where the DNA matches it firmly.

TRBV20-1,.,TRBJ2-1,SASSGFHEQF
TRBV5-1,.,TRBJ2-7,ASSYGQTLNEQY
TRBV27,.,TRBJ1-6,ASSPIGSSPLH
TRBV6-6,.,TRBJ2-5,ASSYGSGTFGETQY
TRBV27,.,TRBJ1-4,ASSLSPGQAIIEKLF
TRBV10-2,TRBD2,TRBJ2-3,ASRLAGASTDTQY
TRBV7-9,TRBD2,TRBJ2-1,ASSSGGGATYNEQF
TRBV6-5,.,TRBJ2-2,ASSYKGHGTGELF
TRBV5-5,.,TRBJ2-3,ASRDTGLRSTDTQY
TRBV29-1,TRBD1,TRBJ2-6,SVRTGNSGANVLT
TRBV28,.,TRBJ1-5,ASSLGGSNQPQH
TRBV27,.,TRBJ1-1,ASNNRDATEAF
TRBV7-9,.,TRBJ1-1,ASSKQVDTEAF
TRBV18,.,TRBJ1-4,ASSPRTVNEKLF
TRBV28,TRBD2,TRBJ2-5,ASLAGGRETQY
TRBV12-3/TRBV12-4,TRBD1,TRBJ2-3,ASRGQSTDTQY
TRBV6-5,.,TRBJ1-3,ASSSAGNTIY
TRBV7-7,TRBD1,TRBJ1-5,ASSPRTGSGQPQH
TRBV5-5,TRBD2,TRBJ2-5,ASSSGTSGGSSQETQY
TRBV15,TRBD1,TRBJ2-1,ATGAGTDYNEQF
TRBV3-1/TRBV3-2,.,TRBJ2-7,ASSQARGGEQY
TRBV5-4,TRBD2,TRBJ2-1,ASSLGLAGDVEQF
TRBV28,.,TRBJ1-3,ASSSPGVSGNTIY
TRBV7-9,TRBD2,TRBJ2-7,ASSSAGGGRTYEQY
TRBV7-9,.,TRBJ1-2,ASSAQGYGYT
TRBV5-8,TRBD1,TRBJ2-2,ASSSGQGNTGELF
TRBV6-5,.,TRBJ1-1,ASSFRRQNTEAF
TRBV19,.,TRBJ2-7,ASSSLYEQY
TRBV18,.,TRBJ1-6,ASSPSTSSYNSPLH
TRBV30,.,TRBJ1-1,AWSVGGGGEKQAF
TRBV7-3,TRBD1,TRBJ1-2,ASSQGQGAGGYT
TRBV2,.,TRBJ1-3,ASSEVWGSPSPGNTIY
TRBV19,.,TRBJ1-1,ASTLRNTEAF
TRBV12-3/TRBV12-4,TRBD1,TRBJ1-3,ASRQGGGNTIY
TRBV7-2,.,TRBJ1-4,ASSLYRSNEKLF
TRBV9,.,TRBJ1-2,ASSPDRLYGYT
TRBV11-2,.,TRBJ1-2,ASSHPGTASGGYT
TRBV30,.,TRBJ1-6,AWSSGEGPLH
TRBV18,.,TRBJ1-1,ASSPPTMNTEAF
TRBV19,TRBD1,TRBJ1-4,ASTSAGTGTNEKLF
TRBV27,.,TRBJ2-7,ASSAAGQRYEQY
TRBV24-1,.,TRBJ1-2,ATTDGDSYGYT
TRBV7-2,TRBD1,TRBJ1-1,ASSSGQGRWGTEAF
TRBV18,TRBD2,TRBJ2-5,ASSPLAAGWEIQETQY
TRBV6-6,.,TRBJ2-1,ASSPSVRQGRIGYNEQF
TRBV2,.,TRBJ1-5,ASSDRAGRNQPQH
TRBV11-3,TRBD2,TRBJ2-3,ASSSGLAGTDTQY
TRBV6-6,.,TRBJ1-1,ASSPNDRPNTEAF
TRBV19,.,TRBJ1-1,ASRPRTWENTEAF
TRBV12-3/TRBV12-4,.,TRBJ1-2,ASGAGPLGYT
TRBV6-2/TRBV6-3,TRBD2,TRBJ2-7,ASSYGISGGRTEVYEQY
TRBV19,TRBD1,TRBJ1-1,ASSLPPGQILNTEAF
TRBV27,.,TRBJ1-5,ASTRGGKNQPQH
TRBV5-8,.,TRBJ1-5,ASSPLRGTQPQH
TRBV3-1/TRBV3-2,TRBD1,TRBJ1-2,ASSLTGERGYT
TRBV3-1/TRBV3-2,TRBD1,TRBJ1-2,ASSATGGINYGYT
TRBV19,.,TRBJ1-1,ATTGGRVNTEAF